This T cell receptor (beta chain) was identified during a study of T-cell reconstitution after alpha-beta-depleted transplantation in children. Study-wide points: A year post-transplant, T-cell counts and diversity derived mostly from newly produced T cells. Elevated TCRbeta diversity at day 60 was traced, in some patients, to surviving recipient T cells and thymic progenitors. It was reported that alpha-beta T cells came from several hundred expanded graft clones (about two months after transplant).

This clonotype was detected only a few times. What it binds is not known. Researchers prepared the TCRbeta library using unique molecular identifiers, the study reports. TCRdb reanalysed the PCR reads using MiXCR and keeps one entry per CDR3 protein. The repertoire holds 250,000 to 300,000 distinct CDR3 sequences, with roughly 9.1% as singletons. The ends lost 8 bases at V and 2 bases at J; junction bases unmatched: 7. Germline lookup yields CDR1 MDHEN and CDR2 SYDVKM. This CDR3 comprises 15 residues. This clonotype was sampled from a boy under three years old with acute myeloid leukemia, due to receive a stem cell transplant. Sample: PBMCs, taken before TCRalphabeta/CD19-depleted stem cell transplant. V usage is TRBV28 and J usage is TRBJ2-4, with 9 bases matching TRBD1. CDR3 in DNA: TGTGCCAGCTCTACAGGGGGCCGGTCCAAAAACATTCAGTACTTC. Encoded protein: CASSTGGRSKNIQYF.